Sequencing of this TCR beta chain was carried out in a study of human T cells and chemical hapten exposure. Study as a whole: Throughout a study of 20 to 25 weeks, patients underwent weekly scalp administration of diphenylcyclopropenone doses. Study observations and caveats: Versus controls, expanded TCRs had significantly more large CDR3 similarity clusters.

At least ten counts were recorded for this clonotype. Antigen specificity is unknown. Within the library, unique molecular identifiers were attached to each individual cDNA molecule. One entry per CDR3 protein, called by TCRdb with MiXCR from the RACE reads. The sample holds around 75,000 distinct CDR3 sequences, under 13% seen once. Regarding time point: patch test 2, 6 weeks after DPC sensitization. Treatment given: therapeutic diphenylcyclopropenone sensitization with weekly scalp DPC. At every patch-test visit, blood was drawn before the patch test was applied. Trimming cost V 0 bases and J 9 bases; bases outside gene matches: 4. The CDR3 extends over 14 amino acids. Germline V gene sequence: CDR1 KGHSH, CDR2 LQKENI.

The chain joins TRBV18 to TRBJ2-1; 8 bases line up with TRBD2. The sequencing used whole blood, collected in connection with sensitization to the hapten diphenylcyclopropenone (DPC). This sequence was found in a woman between 45 and 60 years old with alopecia areata. Some clones in this sample may be carry-over from other donors' samples. The CDR3 reads CASSPPSRGGEQFF. The CDR3 region has the DNA TGTGCCAGCTCACCACCGAGTCGGGGGGGTGAGCAGTTCTTC.